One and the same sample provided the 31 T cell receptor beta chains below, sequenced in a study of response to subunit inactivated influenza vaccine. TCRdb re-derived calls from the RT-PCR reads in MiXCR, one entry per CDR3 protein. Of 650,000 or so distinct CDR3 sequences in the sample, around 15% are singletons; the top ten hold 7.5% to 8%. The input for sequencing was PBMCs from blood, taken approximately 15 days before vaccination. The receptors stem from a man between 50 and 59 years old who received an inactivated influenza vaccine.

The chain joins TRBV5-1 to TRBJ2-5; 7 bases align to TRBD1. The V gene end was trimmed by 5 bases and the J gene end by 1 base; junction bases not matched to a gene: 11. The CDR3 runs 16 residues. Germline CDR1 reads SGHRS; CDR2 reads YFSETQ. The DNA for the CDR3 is TGCGCCAGCAGGCCGGCCCCACAGGGGACCCAAGAGACCCAGTACTTC. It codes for CASRPAPQGTQETQYF.

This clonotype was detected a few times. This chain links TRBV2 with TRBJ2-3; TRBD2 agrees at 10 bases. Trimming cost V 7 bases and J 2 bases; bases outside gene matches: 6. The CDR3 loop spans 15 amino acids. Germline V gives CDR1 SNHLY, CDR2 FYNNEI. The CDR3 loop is CASTLAGGNTDTQYF. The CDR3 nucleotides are TGTGCCAGCACATTAGCGGGAGGAAACACAGATACGCAGTATTTT.

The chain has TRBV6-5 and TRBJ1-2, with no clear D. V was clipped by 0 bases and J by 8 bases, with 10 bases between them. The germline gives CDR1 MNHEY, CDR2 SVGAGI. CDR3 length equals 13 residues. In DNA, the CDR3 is TGTGCCAGCAGTTACTCCGGGGTGGACGGCTACACCTTC. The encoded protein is CASSYSGVDGYTF.

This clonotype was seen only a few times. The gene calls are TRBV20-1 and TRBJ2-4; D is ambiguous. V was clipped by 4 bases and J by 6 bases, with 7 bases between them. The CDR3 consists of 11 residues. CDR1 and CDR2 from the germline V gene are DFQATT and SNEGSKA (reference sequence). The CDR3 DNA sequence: TGCAGTGCTACGGACGGAAACATTCAGTACTTC. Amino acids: CSATDGNIQYF.

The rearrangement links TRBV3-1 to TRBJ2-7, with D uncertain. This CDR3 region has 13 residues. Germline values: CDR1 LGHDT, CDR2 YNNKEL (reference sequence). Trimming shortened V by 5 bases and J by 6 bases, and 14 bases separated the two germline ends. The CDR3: CASSKMSASEQYF. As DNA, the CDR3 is TGTGCCAGCAGCAAAATGTCGGCGTCCGAGCAGTACTTC.

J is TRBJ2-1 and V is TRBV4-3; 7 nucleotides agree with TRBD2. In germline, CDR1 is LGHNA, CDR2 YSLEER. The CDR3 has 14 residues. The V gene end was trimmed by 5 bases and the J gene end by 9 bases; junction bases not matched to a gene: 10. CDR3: CASSKGLVLGEQFF. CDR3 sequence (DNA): TGCGCCAGCAGCAAAGGACTAGTATTAGGTGAGCAGTTCTTC.

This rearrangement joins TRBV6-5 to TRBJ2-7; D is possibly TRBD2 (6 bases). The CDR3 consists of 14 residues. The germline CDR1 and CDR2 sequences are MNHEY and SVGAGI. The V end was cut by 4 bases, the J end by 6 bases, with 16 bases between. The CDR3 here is CASSSGLTLFEQYF. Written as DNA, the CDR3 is TGTGCCAGCAGTTCGGGACTGACCCTCTTCGAGCAGTACTTC.

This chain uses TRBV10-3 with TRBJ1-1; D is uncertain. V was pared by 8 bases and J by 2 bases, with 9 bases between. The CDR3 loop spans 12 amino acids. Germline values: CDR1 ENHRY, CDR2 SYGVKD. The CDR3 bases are TGTGCCATCGGTAGTTTTAACACTGAAGCTTTCTTT. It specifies CAIGSFNTEAFF.

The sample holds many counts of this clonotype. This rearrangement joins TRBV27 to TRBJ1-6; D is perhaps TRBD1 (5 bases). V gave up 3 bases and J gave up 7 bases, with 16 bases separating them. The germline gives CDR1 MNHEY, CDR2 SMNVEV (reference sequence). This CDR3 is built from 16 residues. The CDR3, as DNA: TGTGCCAGCAGTTTCCGCCCGTCGACAGAGAATTCACCCCTCCACTTT. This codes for CASSFRPSTENSPLHF.

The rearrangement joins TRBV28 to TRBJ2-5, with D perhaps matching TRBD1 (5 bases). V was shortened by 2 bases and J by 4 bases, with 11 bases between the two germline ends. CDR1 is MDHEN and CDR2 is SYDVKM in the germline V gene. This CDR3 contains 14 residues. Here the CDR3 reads CASSLRQGLETQYF. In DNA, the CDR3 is TGTGCCAGCAGTTTAAGGCAGGGCTTAGAGACCCAGTACTTC.

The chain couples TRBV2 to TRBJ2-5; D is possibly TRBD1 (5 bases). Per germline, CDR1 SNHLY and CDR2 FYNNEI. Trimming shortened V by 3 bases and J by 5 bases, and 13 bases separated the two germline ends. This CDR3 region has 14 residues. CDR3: CASSEQGEWETQYF. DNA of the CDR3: TGTGCCAGCAGTGAGCAGGGCGAGTGGGAGACCCAGTACTTC.

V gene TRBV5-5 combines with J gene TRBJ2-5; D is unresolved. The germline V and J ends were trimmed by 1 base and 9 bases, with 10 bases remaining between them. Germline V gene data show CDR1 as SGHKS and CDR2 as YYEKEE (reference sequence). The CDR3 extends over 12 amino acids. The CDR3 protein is CASSLFSSAQYF. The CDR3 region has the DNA TGTGCCAGCAGCTTGTTTTCTTCGGCCCAGTACTTC.

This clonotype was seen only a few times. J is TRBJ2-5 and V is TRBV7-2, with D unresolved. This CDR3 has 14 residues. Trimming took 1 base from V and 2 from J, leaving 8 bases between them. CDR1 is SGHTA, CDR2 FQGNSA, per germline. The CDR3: CASSLVTLQETQYF. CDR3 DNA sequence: TGTGCCAGCAGCTTAGTCACTCTGCAAGAGACCCAGTACTTC.

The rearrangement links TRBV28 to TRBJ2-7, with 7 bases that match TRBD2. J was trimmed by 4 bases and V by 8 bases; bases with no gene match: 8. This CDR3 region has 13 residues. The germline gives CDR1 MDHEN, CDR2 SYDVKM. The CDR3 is CASRGGRGYEQYF. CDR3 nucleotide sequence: TGTGCCAGCCGGGGCGGGAGAGGATACGAGCAGTACTTC. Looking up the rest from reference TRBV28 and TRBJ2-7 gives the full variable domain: DVKVTQSSRYLVKRTGEKVFLECVQDMDHENMFWYRQDPGLGLRLIYFSYDVKMKEKGDIPEGYSVSREKKERFSLILESASTNQTSMYLCASRGGRGYEQYFGPGTRLTVT.

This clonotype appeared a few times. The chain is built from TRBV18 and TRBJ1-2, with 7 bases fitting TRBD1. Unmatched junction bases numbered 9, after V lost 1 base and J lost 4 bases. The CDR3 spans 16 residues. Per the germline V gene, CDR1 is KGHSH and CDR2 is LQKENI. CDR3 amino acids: CASSPLGDREGYGYTF. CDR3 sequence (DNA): TGTGCCAGCTCACCACTAGGCGACAGGGAGGGCTATGGCTACACCTTC.

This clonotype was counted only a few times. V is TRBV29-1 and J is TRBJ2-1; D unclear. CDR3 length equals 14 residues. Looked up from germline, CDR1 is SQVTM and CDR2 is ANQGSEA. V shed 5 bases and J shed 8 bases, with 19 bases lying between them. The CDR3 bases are TGCAGCGTTCAAACCCCCGAAAACGGTTATGAGCAGTTCTTC. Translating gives CSVQTPENGYEQFF.

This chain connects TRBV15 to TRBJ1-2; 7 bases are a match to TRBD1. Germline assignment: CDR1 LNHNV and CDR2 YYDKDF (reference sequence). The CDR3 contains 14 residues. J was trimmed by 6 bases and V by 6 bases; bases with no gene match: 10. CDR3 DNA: TGTGCCACCAGTCACCGACAGGGAGCAAATGGCTACACCTTC. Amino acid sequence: CATSHRQGANGYTF.

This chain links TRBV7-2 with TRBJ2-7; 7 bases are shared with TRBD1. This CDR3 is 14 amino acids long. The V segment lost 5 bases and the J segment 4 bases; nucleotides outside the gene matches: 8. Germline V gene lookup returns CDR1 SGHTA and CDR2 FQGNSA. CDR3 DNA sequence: TGTGCCAGCAGCATACAGGGGCCGCCTTACGAGCAGTACTTC. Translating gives CASSIQGPPYEQYF.

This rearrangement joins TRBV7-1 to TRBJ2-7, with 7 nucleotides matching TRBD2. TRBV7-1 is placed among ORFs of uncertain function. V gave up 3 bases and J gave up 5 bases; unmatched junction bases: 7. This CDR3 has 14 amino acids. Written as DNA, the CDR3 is TGTGCCAGCAGCTCGGAACTAGCGTCGGACGAGCAGTACTTC. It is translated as CASSSELASDEQYF.

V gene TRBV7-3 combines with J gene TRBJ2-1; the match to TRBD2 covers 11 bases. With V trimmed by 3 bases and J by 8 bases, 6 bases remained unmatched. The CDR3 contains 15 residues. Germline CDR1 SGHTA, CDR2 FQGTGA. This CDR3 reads CASSLIAGGGDEQFF. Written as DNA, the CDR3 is TGTGCCAGCAGCTTGATAGCGGGAGGGGGGGATGAGCAGTTCTTC.

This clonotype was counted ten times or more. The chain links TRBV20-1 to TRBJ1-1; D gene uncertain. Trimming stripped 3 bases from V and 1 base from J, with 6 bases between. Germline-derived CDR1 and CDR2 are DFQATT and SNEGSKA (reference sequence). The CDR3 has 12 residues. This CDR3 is CSASNENTEAFF. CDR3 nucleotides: TGCAGTGCTAGTAACGAGAACACTGAAGCTTTCTTT.

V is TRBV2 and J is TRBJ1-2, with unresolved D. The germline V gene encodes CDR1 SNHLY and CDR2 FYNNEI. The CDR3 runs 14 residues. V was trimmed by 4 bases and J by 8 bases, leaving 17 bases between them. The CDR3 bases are TGTGCCAGCAGTGGGATGAGGGTTGGGAAGGGCTACACCTTC. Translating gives CASSGMRVGKGYTF. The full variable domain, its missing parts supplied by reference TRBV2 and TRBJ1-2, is EPEVTQTPSHQVTQMGQEVILRCVPISNHLYFYWYRQILGQKVEFLVSFYNNEISEKSEIFDDQFSVERPDGSNFTLKIRSTKLEDSAMYFCASSGMRVGKGYTFGSGTRLTVV.

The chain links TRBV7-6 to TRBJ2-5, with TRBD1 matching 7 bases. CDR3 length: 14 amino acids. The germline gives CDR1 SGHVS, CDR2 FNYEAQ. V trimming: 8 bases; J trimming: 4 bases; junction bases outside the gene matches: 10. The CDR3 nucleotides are TGTGCCAGCTTTCCAGGGGGATCGGTAGAGACCCAGTACTTC. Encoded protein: CASFPGGSVETQYF.

CDR3 bases: TGCAGTGCCACCAAGTTCGGGGGATGGGAGACCCAGTACTTC. It specifies CSATKFGGWETQYF. The rearrangement uses TRBV20-1 and TRBJ2-5; D perhaps matches TRBD2 (6 bases). Trimming pared 6 bases from V and 5 bases from J, leaving 19 bases between. From germline, CDR1 is DFQATT and CDR2 SNEGSKA (reference sequence). The CDR3 contains 14 residues.

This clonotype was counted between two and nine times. The CDR3 DNA reads as TGCGCCAGCAGCGGGACTAGCGGGAGCGGTGAGCAGTTCTTC. Translated: CASSGTSGSGEQFF. V usage is TRBV5-1 and J usage is TRBJ2-1; 14 bases are shared with TRBD2. Trimming at V came to 4 bases and at J to 9 bases, leaving 3 bases not matched to a gene. The germline gives CDR1 SGHRS, CDR2 YFSETQ. The CDR3 is 14 amino acids.

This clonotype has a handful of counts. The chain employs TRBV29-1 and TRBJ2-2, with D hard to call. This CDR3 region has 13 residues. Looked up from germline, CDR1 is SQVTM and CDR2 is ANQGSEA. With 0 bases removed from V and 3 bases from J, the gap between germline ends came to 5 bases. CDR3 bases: TGCAGCGTTGAAGATTACTACACCGGGGAGCTGTTTTTT. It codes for CSVEDYYTGELFF.

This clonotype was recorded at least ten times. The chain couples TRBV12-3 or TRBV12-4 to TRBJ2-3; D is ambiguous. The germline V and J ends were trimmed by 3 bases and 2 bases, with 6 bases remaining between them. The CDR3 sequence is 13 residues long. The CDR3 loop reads CASSFRNTDTQYF. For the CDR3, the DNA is TGTGCCAGCAGTTTCCGTAACACAGATACGCAGTATTTT.

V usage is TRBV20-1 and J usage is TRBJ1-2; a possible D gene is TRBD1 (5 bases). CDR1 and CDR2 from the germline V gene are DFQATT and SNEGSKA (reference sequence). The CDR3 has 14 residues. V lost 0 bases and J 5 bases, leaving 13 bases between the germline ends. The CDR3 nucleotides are TGCAGTGCTAGAGATCCAGGGCCATTTTATGGCTACACCTTC. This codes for CSARDPGPFYGYTF.

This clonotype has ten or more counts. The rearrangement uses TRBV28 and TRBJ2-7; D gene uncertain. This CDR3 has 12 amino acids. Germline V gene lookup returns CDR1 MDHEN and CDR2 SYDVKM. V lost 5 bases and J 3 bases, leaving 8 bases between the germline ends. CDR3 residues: CASSPTNYEQYF. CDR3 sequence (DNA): TGTGCCAGCAGTCCGACCAACTACGAGCAGTACTTC. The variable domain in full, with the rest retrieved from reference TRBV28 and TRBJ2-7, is DVKVTQSSRYLVKRTGEKVFLECVQDMDHENMFWYRQDPGLGLRLIYFSYDVKMKEKGDIPEGYSVSREKKERFSLILESASTNQTSMYLCASSPTNYEQYFGPGTRLTVT.

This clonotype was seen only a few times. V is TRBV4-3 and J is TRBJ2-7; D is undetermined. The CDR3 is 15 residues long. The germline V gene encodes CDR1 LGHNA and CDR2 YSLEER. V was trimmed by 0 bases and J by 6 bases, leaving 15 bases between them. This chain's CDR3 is CASSQDFGLPSEQYF. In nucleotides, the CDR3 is TGCGCCAGCAGCCAAGACTTCGGGCTGCCGTCCGAGCAGTACTTC.

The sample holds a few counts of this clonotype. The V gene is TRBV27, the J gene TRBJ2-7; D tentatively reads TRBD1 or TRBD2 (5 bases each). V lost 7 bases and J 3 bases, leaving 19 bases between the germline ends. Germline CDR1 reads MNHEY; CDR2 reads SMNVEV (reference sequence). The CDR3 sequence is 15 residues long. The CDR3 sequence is CASTTAPGRSYEQYF. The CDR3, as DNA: TGTGCCAGCACCACGGCACCGGGACGGAGCTACGAGCAGTACTTC.